Each of the 2 T cell receptor beta chains below was sequenced from the same sample in a study of early T cells in non-severe SARS-CoV-2 infection. TCRdb passed the 5' RACE reads through MiXCR, listing each CDR3 protein once. This table has about 77,000 distinct CDR3 sequences, about 16% appearing once. Source material: whole blood. The receptors come from an adult who was a healthcare worker with PCR-confirmed SARS-CoV-2 infection or an uninfected control (not recorded which).

Comment on this clonotype: A much larger clone differs by one base, so this may be a read error. The V call is TRBV5-1, the J call TRBJ2-3, with D hard to call. Germline V lookup: CDR1 SGHRS, CDR2 YFSETQ. There are 17 residues in the CDR3. The ends were cut back, 2 bases at V and 4 bases at J, with 20 bases in the middle. CDR3 DNA: TGCGCCAGCAGCTTTGGCAGTACGGGTAGACGATCAGATACGCAGTATTTT. This sequence encodes CASSFGSTGRRSDTQYF.

This rearrangement joins TRBV29-1 to TRBJ2-5, with D possibly being TRBD2 (6 bases). V lost 6 bases to trimming and J lost 5 bases, with 13 bases between them. There are 12 residues in the CDR3. Germline values: CDR1 SQVTM, CDR2 ANQGSEA. This CDR3 is CSVARLGETQYF. CDR3 nucleotide sequence: TGCAGCGTCGCTCGACTAGGGGAGACCCAGTACTTC.